This T cell receptor beta chain came from a study of cytomegalovirus exposure and HLA in healthy donors. Study at large: Genotyping of some 390 donors showed that 65% to 90% belonged to the Caucasian-associated ancestry cluster. The study's findings and limits: In terms of immune exposure information, only CMV serostatus was available. There were reportedly fewer N-insertions in an Asian-associated ancestry cluster than the approximately 670-donor mean, in a later analysis.

In the case of this clone: As yet, its antigen is unknown.

Use of 60 Vbeta and 13 Jbeta primers characterized the PCR. The table came from immunoSEQ multiplex PCR; TCRdb's copy has only in-frame clones and leaves some out. The table lists tens of thousands of clones, about 60% of them singletons. CDR1 and CDR2 from the germline V gene are MDHEN and SYDVKM. The CDR3 consists of 12 residues. Trimming shortened V by 8 bases and J by 5 bases, and 12 bases separated the two germline ends. Healthy people donating bone marrow made up the donors. This receptor was obtained from a middle-aged man in good health and CMV-seropositive. Input material: PBMCs. The V call is TRBV28, the J call TRBJ1-1; a weak D match, TRBD1 (6 bases). CDR3 sequence reads: CASLQGWTEAFF. Here the CDR3 DNA reads TGTGCCAGCTTACAGGGTTGGACTGAAGCTTTCTTT.